This is a list of T cell receptor beta chains from one sample in a study of blood T cells in healthy people across ages. Each CDR3 protein gets one entry after TCRdb re-called the 5' RACE reads with MiXCR. There are around 990,000 distinct CDR3 sequences in the sample; more than 30% occur only once, and about an eighth lies in the top ten. Material: blood. Source of these receptors: a young man in good health. CDR3s include the opening cysteine and the closing phenylalanine or tryptophan. Fields, in order: V gene, clone size, J gene, CDR3 length, D gene, CDR3 DNA, CDR3 protein. The D gene is left open where the match is weak. Size values are once, few and many counts, or a class for expanded clones, and some rows have none.

TRBV20-1,.,TRBJ1-1,12,.,TGCAGTGCTGCATCAGTGTATACTGAAGCTTTCTTT,CSAASVYTEAFF
TRBV6-2/TRBV6-3,few,TRBJ1-5,14,TRBD1,TGTGCCAGCAGTCACGGGGACAGAGGACAGCCCCAGCATTTT,CASSHGDRGQPQHF
TRBV29-1,many,TRBJ1-1,11,.,TGCAGCGTTGAGGTGGGCACTGAAGCTTTCTTT,CSVEVGTEAFF
TRBV20-1,.,TRBJ1-1,16,.,TGCAGTGCTAGAGGTGGGATCCGGGCCGAGAACACTGAAGCTTTCTTT,CSARGGIRAENTEAFF
TRBV4-3,.,TRBJ2-2,14,.,TGCGCCAGCAGCCAATACAGGGCGGCCGGGGAGCTGTTTTTT,CASSQYRAAGELFF
TRBV27,.,TRBJ2-1,14,.,TGTGCCAGCAGTTCCTCCCTCCTTTCCTCGGGGAAGTTCTTC,CASSSSLLSSGKFF
TRBV6-2/TRBV6-3,few,TRBJ1-6,12,.,TGTGCCAGCAGTACCTCTATTTCACCCCTCCACTTT,CASSTSISPLHF
TRBV7-9,few,TRBJ1-2,15,.,TGTGCCAGCAGCCCACGTGGGGTGGGATTCTATGGCTACACCTTC,CASSPRGVGFYGYTF
TRBV20-1,few,TRBJ2-7,16,TRBD1,TGCAGTGCTAGAAACCGGGACAGGGGATTCGCCTACGAGCAGTACTTC,CSARNRDRGFAYEQYF
TRBV20-1,.,TRBJ2-4,16,TRBD2,TGCAGTGCTAGTCCGACCGCTAGCGGACTACTGGGCATTCAGTACTTC,CSASPTASGLLGIQYF
TRBV4-3,.,TRBJ1-1,13,.,TGCGCCAGCAGCCAAAAAGCGAACACTGAAGCTTTCTTT,CASSQKANTEAFF
TRBV5-1,.,TRBJ1-1,17,TRBD1,TGCGCCAGCAGCGCCAAACAGGGGGCGCTTAAGAACACTGAAGCTTTCTTT,CASSAKQGALKNTEAFF
TRBV7-3,few,TRBJ2-1,17,.,TGTGCCAGCAGCTTAACGGAACCAGGGAGCTCCTACAATGAGCAGTTCTTC,CASSLTEPGSSYNEQFF
TRBV5-1,.,TRBJ2-2,15,.,TGCGCCAGCAGCTTGGACGGCCGAGACACCGGGGAGCTGTTTTTT,CASSLDGRDTGELFF
TRBV4-3,few,TRBJ2-7,15,TRBD1,TGCGCCGGCAGCCATTCACGGGACAGTACCTACGAGCAGTACTTC,CAGSHSRDSTYEQYF
TRBV29-1,few,TRBJ1-1,12,.,TGCAGCGTTGTCTACAGCTACACTGAAGCTTTCTTT,CSVVYSYTEAFF
TRBV20-1,.,TRBJ2-7,14,TRBD1,TGCAGTGCTAGCCCGGGACAGCTATCCTACGAGCAGTACTTC,CSASPGQLSYEQYF
TRBV7-9,few,TRBJ2-3,16,TRBD1,TGTGCCAGCAGCGCGGACAGGGTCTCAAACACAGATACGCAGTATTTT,CASSADRVSNTDTQYF
TRBV20-1,.,TRBJ1-2,16,.,TGCAGTGCTAGAGCCCCAGGGCAGTATGTGAACTATGGCTACACCTTC,CSARAPGQYVNYGYTF
TRBV12-3/TRBV12-4,.,TRBJ1-2,18,.,TGTGCCAGCAGTCCCCCTGGGCGTTTCCGGCGGCTGAGGGGTGGCTACACCTTC,CASSPPGRFRRLRGGYTF
TRBV12-3/TRBV12-4,.,TRBJ1-1,14,.,TGTGCCAGCAGTTTCGGGCTTGGGGGGACTGAAGCTTTCTTT,CASSFGLGGTEAFF
TRBV15,.,TRBJ1-4,18,TRBD1,TGTGCCATCAGCCGTCGGTCCGGGACAGGGGTAACTAATGAAAAACTGTTTTTT,CAISRRSGTGVTNEKLFF
TRBV6-5,.,TRBJ2-3,13,.,TGTGCCAGCAGTTACAACCCCACAGATACGCAGTATTTT,CASSYNPTDTQYF
TRBV6-2/TRBV6-3,.,TRBJ2-7,14,.,TGTGCCAGCACCTTGGACGGAGCCTCCTACGAGCAGTACTTC,CASTLDGASYEQYF
TRBV6-6,.,TRBJ2-4,15,.,TGTGCCAGCAGCCGGGACCTACAAGCCAAAAACATTCAGTACTTC,CASSRDLQAKNIQYF
TRBV25-1,few,TRBJ2-3,12,.,TGTGCCAGCAGTTTCTCGCGCGCTGCGCAGTATTTT,CASSFSRAAQYF
TRBV4-3,few,TRBJ1-2,17,TRBD1,TGCGCCAGCAGCACCCGGACAGGGACAGAATTTAACTATGGCTACACCTTC,CASSTRTGTEFNYGYTF
TRBV7-8,.,TRBJ2-1,18,.,TGTGCCAGCAGCTTCCCCTCGTACGAGGAACGGACACACAATGAGCAGTTCTTC,CASSFPSYEERTHNEQFF
TRBV12-3/TRBV12-4,.,TRBJ2-1,17,TRBD1,TGTGCCAGCAGTTTAGGAAGACAGGGGGCTTCCTACAATGAGCAGTTCTTC,CASSLGRQGASYNEQFF
TRBV10-3,.,TRBJ2-5,15,TRBD2,TGTGCCATCAGTGAGTCGCCCGGGACTAAAAGTGAGCAGTACTTC,CAISESPGTKSEQYF
TRBV7-2,.,TRBJ2-3,14,.,TGTGCCAGCAGCGCCCAGCCAGACGGCGATACGCAGTATTTT,CASSAQPDGDTQYF
TRBV7-9,.,TRBJ2-7,16,TRBD2,TGTGCCAGCAGCCTAGGGGAGGGCGTCAGAACCTACGAGCAGTACTTC,CASSLGEGVRTYEQYF
TRBV20-1,.,TRBJ2-7,16,TRBD2,TGCAGTGCTAGAGATGGAACTAGCGGGGGGTATTACGAGCAGTACTTC,CSARDGTSGGYYEQYF
TRBV4-1,.,TRBJ1-1,11,.,TGCGCCAGCAGCCAGTCCTTCGAGGCTTTCTTT,CASSQSFEAFF
TRBV5-1,.,TRBJ1-4,14,.,TGCGCCAGCAGCTTGGACCAGGCTAATGAAAAACTGTTTTTT,CASSLDQANEKLFF
TRBV5-1,.,TRBJ2-7,14,.,TGCGCCAGCAGCTTACCTCCACCTTACAATGAGCAGTACTTC,CASSLPPPYNEQYF
TRBV6-2/TRBV6-3,.,TRBJ1-1,16,.,TGTGCCAGCAGTCCCAACCATCCCCAAAACAACACTGAAGCTTTCTTT,CASSPNHPQNNTEAFF
TRBV4-3,.,TRBJ1-5,16,.,TGCGCCAGCAGCCAAGACAGACAGTATAGCAATCAGCCCCAGCATTTT,CASSQDRQYSNQPQHF
TRBV7-4,.,TRBJ2-7,15,TRBD2,TGTGCCAGTAGCTGGACCGGGACTAGCTCCTACGAGCAGTACTTC,CASSWTGTSSYEQYF
TRBV15,few,TRBJ2-7,12,.,TGTGCCACCAGCAGAGATCTGAATGAGCAGTACTTC,CATSRDLNEQYF
TRBV2,.,TRBJ2-2,13,.,TGTGCCAGCAATGGCGAAAACACCGGGGAGCTGTTTTTT,CASNGENTGELFF
TRBV5-1,.,TRBJ1-4,15,TRBD1,TGCGCCAGCGGACCCACAGGGGGCGGGCGTGAAAAACTGTTTTTT,CASGPTGGGREKLFF
TRBV6-1,.,TRBJ2-7,14,TRBD1,TGTGCCAGCAGTGAAAGGGTCAGGGGGTACGAGCAGTACTTC,CASSERVRGYEQYF
TRBV4-3,.,TRBJ1-4,13,.,TGCGCCAGCAGCCGTAGACAGGCCGAAAAACTGTTTTTT,CASSRRQAEKLFF
TRBV4-2,.,TRBJ2-7,16,.,TGTGCCAGCAGCCAAGATTTGACAGCCACCTACAATGAGCAGTACTTC,CASSQDLTATYNEQYF
TRBV20-1,few,TRBJ2-1,14,TRBD1,TGCAGTGCTGAAGACAGGGAAAGGTACAATGAGCAGTTCTTC,CSAEDRERYNEQFF
TRBV4-3,few,TRBJ2-3,16,.,TGCGCCAGCAGCCAACGGCAGGAGGCTAGCACAGATACGCAGTATTTT,CASSQRQEASTDTQYF
TRBV7-2,.,TRBJ1-6,17,.,TGTGCCAGCAGCTTAGCGCCCGGCCAGGACTGGAATTCACCCCTCCACTTT,CASSLAPGQDWNSPLHF
TRBV12-3/TRBV12-4,.,TRBJ1-4,14,.,TGTGCCAGCGCCAGAACGCGGGACACGGGAAAACTGTTTTTT,CASARTRDTGKLFF
TRBV27,.,TRBJ1-2,17,.,TGTGCCAGCAGTCAACGCCTGACAGGAGTAAGGGACTATGGCTACACCTTC,CASSQRLTGVRDYGYTF
TRBV10-3,.,TRBJ2-2,16,.,TGTGCCATCAGTGAGTTCCCCGAACGGGGCACCGGGGAGCTGTTTTTT,CAISEFPERGTGELFF
TRBV11-2,.,TRBJ2-1,14,.,TGTGCCAGCACCAAGGAGTTAGGCTACAATGAGCAGTTCTTC,CASTKELGYNEQFF
TRBV7-2,.,TRBJ2-7,14,.,TGTGCCAGCAGCTCAAACACAGATACCTACGAGCAGTACTTC,CASSSNTDTYEQYF
TRBV4-1,.,TRBJ1-6,17,.,TGCGCCAGCAGCCAAGATGCAGGACAGAACTATAATTCACCCCTCCACTTT,CASSQDAGQNYNSPLHF
TRBV4-2,.,TRBJ2-1,15,TRBD2,TGTGCCAGCAGCCAAGAGCTAGCGGGGGCCAATGAGCAGTTCTTC,CASSQELAGANEQFF
TRBV30,.,TRBJ1-2,12,.,TGTGCCTGGTACAGGGATAACTATGGCTACACCTTC,CAWYRDNYGYTF
TRBV7-8,.,TRBJ1-5,15,TRBD1,TGTGCCAGCAGCTTGGGACAGAGATACTATGAGCCCCAGCATTTT,CASSLGQRYYEPQHF
TRBV9,few,TRBJ1-5,15,.,TGTGCCAGCAGCGTAGAGGGCGGCAGCAATCAGCCCCAGCATTTT,CASSVEGGSNQPQHF
TRBV9,few,TRBJ1-6,12,.,TGTGCCAGTGGTGGGGCCAATTCACCCCTCCACTTT,CASGGANSPLHF